The 2 T cell receptor beta chains below all came from one sample that was sequenced in a study of tumor-infiltrating lymphocytes in primary liver carcinoma. A primer matching the constant region was used to make TCR beta cDNA from approximately 0.55 ug of total RNA. Modified slightly, ARM-PCR produced TCR beta libraries over three nested multiplex PCR rounds. Two initial PCR rounds of around 10 cycles each paired TRBV1-TRBV30 forward primers with a C-beta reverse primer. TCRdb itself ran the multiplex PCR reads through MiXCR, one entry per CDR3 protein. Here the sample spans around 330,000 distinct CDR3 sequences, less than 75% being singletons. Unsorted whole blood yielded the blood RNA, and germline DNA was also extracted. Material: peripheral blood. Receptor source: a man aged 35 to 55 with primary liver carcinoma and hepatitis B virus infection.

Of note for this clonotype: A clone one base away is much larger, so this may be a read error. The V gene is TRBV6-1, the J gene TRBJ1-5, with D unclear. Germline lookup yields CDR1 MNHNS and CDR2 SASEGT. Between the trimmed V and J ends, which lost 1 base and 6 bases, there was a span of 13 bases. The CDR3 is 15 residues long. CDR3 sequence: CASSEVGLGSQPQHF. The DNA for the CDR3 is TGTGCCAGCAGTGAAGTGGGGTTGGGCAGTCAGCCCCAGCATTTT.

This clonotype has ten or more counts. V gene TRBV4-1 combines with J gene TRBJ2-1; TRBD2 matches 9 bases. With 0 bases clipped from V and 4 bases from J, the junction kept 4 bases outside the gene matches. CDR3 length: 16 residues. Germline V gives CDR1 MGHRA, CDR2 YSYEKL. CDR3 region: CASSQDRAGGYNEQFF. As DNA, the CDR3 is TGCGCCAGCAGCCAAGATCGGGCGGGGGGGTACAATGAGCAGTTCTTC.